Below, 14 T cell receptor beta chains from the same sample are listed, as sequenced in a study of CD8 T cells in Susac syndrome (dated by TCRdb to about 2019). The method was the immunoSEQ multiplex PCR assay. RNA was extracted using the RNeasy kit, and about 0.45 to 1 ug of the RNA was reverse transcribed with random hexamers. TCRdb trimmed public reads at Q25 via fastp, called clones via MiXCR and kept in-frame beta chains. Entries are consolidated by CDR3 protein sequence, retaining the most common genes and DNA. For this sample the table gives around 270,000 distinct CDR3 sequences, of which 89% were detected only once. In total, the top ten clones hold around 0.18% of the sample. Specimen: CD8+ T cells from PBMCs. All receptors derive from a human donor with multiple sclerosis.

The rearrangement joins TRBV29-1 to TRBJ1-5; 8 positions match TRBD1. The V gene end was trimmed by 4 bases and the J gene end by 4 bases; junction bases not matched to a gene: 9. CDR3 length: 15 residues. CDR1 and CDR2 from the germline V gene are SQVTM and ANQGSEA. CDR3 sequence reads: CSVAPGQGRNQPQHF. The DNA for the CDR3 is TGCAGCGTTGCGCCAGGACAGGGTCGGAATCAGCCCCAGCATTTT. The full variable domain, rest sourced from reference TRBV29-1 and TRBJ1-5, is SAVISQKPSRDICQRGTSLTIQCQVDSQVTMMFWYRQQPGQSLTLIATANQGSEATYESGFVIDKFPISRPNLTFSTLTVSNMSPEDSSIYLCSVAPGQGRNQPQHFGDGTRLSIL.

The V gene is TRBV6-2 or TRBV6-3, the J gene TRBJ2-7; unclear D gene. Trimming pared 3 bases from V and 3 bases from J, leaving 9 bases between. CDR3 length: 13 amino acids. Germline V gene lookup returns CDR1 MNHEY and CDR2 SVGEGT. CDR3 in amino acids: CASSYGRYYEQYF. The CDR3 coding sequence is TGTGCCAGCAGTTATGGGCGGTACTACGAGCAGTACTTC.

The genes are TRBV4-1 and TRBJ2-3, with TRBD1 matching 7 bases. CDR3 length: 14 residues. Trimming at V came to 0 bases and at J to 5 bases, leaving 2 bases not matched to a gene. Germline assignment: CDR1 MGHRA and CDR2 YSYEKL. The CDR3 DNA follows: TGCGCCAGCAGCCAAGAGGGGACAGAAGATACGCAGTATTTT. Its translation: CASSQEGTEDTQYF.

The gene calls are TRBV13 and TRBJ2-1; 7 bases map to TRBD2. V was pared by 5 bases and J by 8 bases, with 6 bases of the junction left unmatched. CDR3 size: 13 residues. In germline, CDR1 is PRHDT, CDR2 FYEKMQ (reference sequence). DNA of the CDR3: TGTGCCAGCAGCACCCTAGCGGCTGATGAGCAGTTCTTC. The encoded protein is CASSTLAADEQFF.

The chain links TRBV7-8 to TRBJ2-6, with D possibly matching TRBD2 (5 bases). V dropped 2 bases and J dropped 0 bases, with 8 bases sitting between them. The CDR3 has 16 amino acids. The V gene's germline CDR1 is SGHVS and CDR2 FQNEAQ. The CDR3 region is CASSLLDFSGANVLTF. For the CDR3, the DNA is TGTGCCAGCAGCTTATTGGACTTCTCTGGGGCCAACGTCCTGACTTTC.

J is TRBJ1-1 and V is TRBV29-1; no firm D call. The CDR3 runs to 14 residues. The V gene lost 6 bases and the J gene lost 0 bases, with 14 bases spanning the gap. Germline V gene sequence: CDR1 SQVTM, CDR2 ANQGSEA. CDR3 residues: CSVRVQKMNTEAFF. The CDR3 DNA reads TGCAGCGTCCGAGTCCAGAAAATGAACACTGAAGCTTTCTTT. Filled out from reference TRBV29-1 and TRBJ1-1, the complete variable domain reads SAVISQKPSRDICQRGTSLTIQCQVDSQVTMMFWYRQQPGQSLTLIATANQGSEATYESGFVIDKFPISRPNLTFSTLTVSNMSPEDSSIYLCSVRVQKMNTEAFFGQGTRLTVV.

The rearrangement links TRBV29-1 to TRBJ2-5; no clear D gene. With 1 base removed from V and 1 base from J, the gap between germline ends came to 10 bases. Germline V gene sequence: CDR1 SQVTM, CDR2 ANQGSEA. This CDR3 is 14 amino acids long. The CDR3 is CSVEGGDTQETQYF. In DNA form, the CDR3 reads TGCAGCGTTGAAGGAGGAGACACCCAAGAGACCCAGTACTTC. The full variable domain, its missing parts supplied by reference TRBV29-1 and TRBJ2-5, is SAVISQKPSRDICQRGTSLTIQCQVDSQVTMMFWYRQQPGQSLTLIATANQGSEATYESGFVIDKFPISRPNLTFSTLTVSNMSPEDSSIYLCSVEGGDTQETQYFGPGTRLLVL.

The chain couples TRBV27 to TRBJ2-5; the D gene is possibly TRBD1 (6 bases). Germline lookup yields CDR1 MNHEY and CDR2 SMNVEV (reference sequence). V lost 2 bases and J 5 bases, leaving 12 bases between the germline ends. The CDR3 loop spans 14 amino acids. The CDR3 sequence is CASSLAGAGETQYF. The CDR3 nucleotides are TGTGCCAGCAGTTTAGCAGGGGCAGGGGAGACCCAGTACTTC.

The chain couples TRBV24-1 to TRBJ2-3; tentatively, D is TRBD1 (6 bases). Per the germline V gene, CDR1 is KGHDR and CDR2 is SFDVKD. V lost 6 bases to trimming and J lost 6 bases, with 12 bases between them. This CDR3 has 13 residues. CDR3: CATSPLGADTQYF. CDR3 DNA: TGTGCCACCAGTCCGCTGGGGGCTGATACGCAGTATTTT.

A single count supports this clonotype. J is TRBJ2-7 and V is TRBV4-3; 12 positions match TRBD1. Germline loops: CDR1 LGHNA, CDR2 YSLEER. V was pared by 0 bases and J by 5 bases, with 5 bases of the junction left unmatched. The CDR3 has 16 residues. Here the CDR3 DNA reads TGCGCCAGCAGCCAAGATCTCGGGACAGGGGGCGACGAGCAGTACTTC. It translates to CASSQDLGTGGDEQYF.

This chain connects TRBV7-9 to TRBJ2-5; 9 nucleotides line up with TRBD1. The CDR3 loop spans 15 amino acids. Germline V gene data show CDR1 as SEHNR and CDR2 as FQNEAQ (reference sequence). The V and J ends lost 5 bases and 5 bases, in that order; junction bases with no gene match: 9. CDR3 coding DNA: TGTGCCAGCAGCCCAGGGGGACAGGGATCGGAGACCCAGTACTTC. It specifies CASSPGGQGSETQYF. Using reference TRBV7-9 and TRBJ2-5 for the parts outside the CDR3, the full variable domain is DTGVSQNPRHKITKRGQNVTFRCDPISEHNRLYWYRQTLGQGPEFLTYFQNEAQLEKSRLLSDRFSAERPKGSFSTLEIQRTEQGDSAMYLCASSPGGQGSETQYFGPGTRLLVL.

V is TRBV20-1 and J is TRBJ2-3; tentative D call: TRBD1 (5 bases). This CDR3 is 15 amino acids long. With 3 bases removed from V and 3 bases from J, the gap between germline ends came to 16 bases. CDR1 is DFQATT and CDR2 is SNEGSKA in the germline V gene (reference sequence). CDR3 bases: TGCAGTGCTAGTGGGGCGGTCGAGAGGACAGATACGCAGTATTTT. Encoded protein: CSASGAVERTDTQYF.

The V gene is TRBV6-2 or TRBV6-3, the J gene TRBJ1-5; the D gene is possibly TRBD1 (5 bases). V was trimmed by 2 bases and J by 1 base, leaving 9 bases between them. The CDR3 consists of 15 residues. The germline CDR1 and CDR2 sequences are MNHEY and SVGEGT. The CDR3 sequence is CASSYGGDSNQPQHF. The CDR3 nucleotides are TGTGCCAGCAGTTACGGGGGGGACAGCAATCAGCCCCAGCATTTT.

This rearrangement joins TRBV27 to TRBJ1-5; 7 nucleotides align to TRBD1. After removal of 4 bases from V and 5 bases from J, the junction contained 2 bases not matched to a gene. CDR1 and CDR2 from the germline V gene are MNHEY and SMNVEV (reference sequence). The CDR3 is 13 amino acids. The CDR3 protein is CASSYGTDQPQHF. The CDR3 coding sequence is TGTGCCAGCAGTTATGGGACAGATCAGCCCCAGCATTTT.